This TCR beta chain was profiled in a study of cytomegalovirus exposure and HLA in healthy donors. Study-wide findings and caveats: CMV serostatus stood as the only immune exposure information on hand. Reports indicate that TCR beta sequences accurately predicted the HLA-A and HLA-B alleles of most subjects. A later analysis associated some 16,000 TCR beta sequences with HLA alleles at a 0.05 false discovery rate.

The trim removed 3 bases at V and 2 bases at J, leaving 4 bases unmatched. The CDR3 is 15 amino acids. Germline V CDR1 and CDR2: SGHRS, YFSETQ. With regard to this clone: The antigen is unknown.

The PCR contained 60 Vbeta and 13 Jbeta primers. Original processing methods: Later work found 74 million or so unique TCR beta chains, with some 11 million shared. The protocol was immunoSEQ multiplex PCR, while the TCRdb copy is restricted to in-frame clones and leaves out a portion. V and J calls and clone size are given by that table; D and trimming were obtained from the DNA. The sample carries 85,000 to 120,000 clones, 55% to 80% recorded once. J is TRBJ2-2 and V is TRBV5-1, with 7 positions matching TRBD1. The receptor was isolated from a human donor in good health. The material sequenced was PBMCs. CDR3 sequence: CASSWGQPNTGELFF. CDR3 sequence (DNA): TGCGCCAGCAGCTGGGGACAGCCAAACACCGGGGAGCTGTTTTTT.